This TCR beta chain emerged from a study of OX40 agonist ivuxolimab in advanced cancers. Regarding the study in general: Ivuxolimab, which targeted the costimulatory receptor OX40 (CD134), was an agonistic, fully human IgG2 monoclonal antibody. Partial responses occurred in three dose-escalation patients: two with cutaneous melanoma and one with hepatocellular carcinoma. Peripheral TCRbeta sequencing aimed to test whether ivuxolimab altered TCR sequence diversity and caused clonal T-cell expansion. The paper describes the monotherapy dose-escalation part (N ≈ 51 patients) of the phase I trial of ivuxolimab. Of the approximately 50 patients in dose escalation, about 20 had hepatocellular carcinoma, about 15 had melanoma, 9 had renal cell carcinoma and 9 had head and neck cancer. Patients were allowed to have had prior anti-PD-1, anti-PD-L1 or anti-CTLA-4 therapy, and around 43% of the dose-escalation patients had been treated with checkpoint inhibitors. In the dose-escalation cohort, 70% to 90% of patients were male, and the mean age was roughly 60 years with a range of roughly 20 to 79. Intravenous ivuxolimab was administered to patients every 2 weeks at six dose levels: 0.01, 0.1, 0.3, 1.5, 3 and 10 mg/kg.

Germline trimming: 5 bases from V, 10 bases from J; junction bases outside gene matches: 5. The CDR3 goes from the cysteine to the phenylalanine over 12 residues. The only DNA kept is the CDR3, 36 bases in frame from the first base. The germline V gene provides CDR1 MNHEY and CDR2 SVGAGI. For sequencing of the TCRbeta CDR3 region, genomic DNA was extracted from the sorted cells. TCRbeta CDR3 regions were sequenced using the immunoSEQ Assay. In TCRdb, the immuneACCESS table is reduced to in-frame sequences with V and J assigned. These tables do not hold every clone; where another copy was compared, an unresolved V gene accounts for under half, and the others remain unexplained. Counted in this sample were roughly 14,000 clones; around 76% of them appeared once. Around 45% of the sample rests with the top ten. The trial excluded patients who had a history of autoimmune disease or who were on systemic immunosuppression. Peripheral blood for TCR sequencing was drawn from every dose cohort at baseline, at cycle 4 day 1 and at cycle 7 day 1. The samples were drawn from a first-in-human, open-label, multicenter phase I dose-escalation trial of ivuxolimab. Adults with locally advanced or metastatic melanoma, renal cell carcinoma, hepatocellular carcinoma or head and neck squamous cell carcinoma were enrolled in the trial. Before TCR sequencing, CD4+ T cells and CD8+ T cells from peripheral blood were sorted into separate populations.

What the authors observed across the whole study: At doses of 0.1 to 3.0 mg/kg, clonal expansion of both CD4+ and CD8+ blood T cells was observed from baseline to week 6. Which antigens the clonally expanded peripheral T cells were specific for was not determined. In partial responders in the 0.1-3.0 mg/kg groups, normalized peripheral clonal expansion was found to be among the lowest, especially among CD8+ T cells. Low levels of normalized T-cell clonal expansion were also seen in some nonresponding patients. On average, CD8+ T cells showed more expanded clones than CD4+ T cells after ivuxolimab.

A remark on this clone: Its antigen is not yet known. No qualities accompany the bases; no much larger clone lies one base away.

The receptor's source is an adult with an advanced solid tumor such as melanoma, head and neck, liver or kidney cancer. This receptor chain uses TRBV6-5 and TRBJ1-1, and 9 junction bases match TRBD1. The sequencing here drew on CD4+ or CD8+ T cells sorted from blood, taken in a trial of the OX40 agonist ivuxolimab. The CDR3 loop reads CASSPQGAGAFF. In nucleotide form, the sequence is TGTGCCAGCAGTCCACAGGGGGCGGGAGCTTTCTTT.